These 26 T cell receptor beta chains were all obtained from the same sample, sequenced in a study of blood T cell repertoires in COVID-19. Clones were read by immunoSEQ multiplex PCR, and TCRdb kept only the in-frame ones, dropping some. Of about 230,000 clones in the sample, around 78% were seen once. Sequenced input: peripheral blood. The receptor source for this set is a woman aged 70-85 years with active or convalescent COVID-19.

This clone was picked up a small number of times. CDR3 sequence reads: CASSRQGLESGELFF. The CDR3 nucleotides are TGTGCCAGCAGCCGACAGGGGCTGGAATCCGGGGAGCTGTTTTTT. This chain joins TRBV11-3 and TRBJ2-2; 8 bases are a match to TRBD1. CDR1 is SGHNT and CDR2 is YENEEA in the germline V gene. This CDR3 is 15 amino acids long. With 5 bases clipped from V and 6 bases from J, the junction kept 8 bases outside the gene matches.

The chain carries TRBV11-2 and TRBJ2-2; TRBD1 aligns across 12 bases. The ends lost 5 bases at V and 10 bases at J; junction bases unmatched: 14. The germline V gene encodes CDR1 SGHAT and CDR2 FQNNGV. This CDR3 contains 17 residues. The chain's CDR3 is CASSGRGQGAAEEELFF. CDR3 DNA: TGTGCCAGCAGCGGGAGGGGACAGGGGGCTGCCGAGGAGGAGCTGTTTTTT.

The V and J genes are TRBV28 and TRBJ1-2; unclear D gene. The CDR3 is 12 amino acids. Germline V gives CDR1 MDHEN, CDR2 SYDVKM. V lost 5 bases to trimming and J lost 4 bases, with 8 bases between them. This chain's CDR3 is CASSQLFYGYTF. CDR3 bases: TGTGCCAGCAGTCAATTGTTCTATGGCTACACCTTC.

The chain joins TRBV29-1 to TRBJ2-3; weak D call: TRBD1 (5 bases). CDR1 and CDR2 (germline): SQVTM, ANQGSEA. This CDR3 contains 13 residues. Trimming stripped 3 bases from V and 2 bases from J, with 9 bases between. The CDR3 DNA reads TGCAGCGTTGAGGAACAGGCCACAGATACGCAGTATTTT. It is translated as CSVEEQATDTQYF.

This clone was seen only a few times. The rearrangement links TRBV19 to TRBJ1-2, with D tentatively TRBD1 (5 bases). Germline CDR1 LNHDA, CDR2 SQIVND (reference sequence). This CDR3 is 15 amino acids long. V was clipped by 7 bases and J by 8 bases, with 23 bases between them. The CDR3 sequence: CASTLGGRRGIGYTF. For the CDR3, the DNA is TGTGCCAGTACCTTGGGGGGAAGAAGAGGTATCGGCTACACCTTC.

J is TRBJ2-5 and V is TRBV9; 9 nucleotides line up with TRBD2. V gave up 2 bases and J gave up 1 base; unmatched junction bases: 3. This CDR3 region has 15 residues. Per the germline V gene, CDR1 is SGDLS and CDR2 is YYNGEE. The CDR3 protein is CASSVSGGLQETQYF. The CDR3, as DNA: TGTGCCAGCAGCGTTAGCGGGGGCCTCCAAGAGACCCAGTACTTC.

The chain couples TRBV6-5 to TRBJ1-5; 7 bases are shared with TRBD1. The germline V gene has CDR1 MNHEY and CDR2 SVGAGI. The V gene end was trimmed by 0 bases and the J gene end by 4 bases; junction bases not matched to a gene: 6. This CDR3 is 16 amino acids long. CDR3 amino acids: CASSYSGGGENQPQHF. Written as DNA, the CDR3 is TGTGCCAGCAGTTACTCAGGAGGGGGCGAGAATCAGCCCCAGCATTTT.

The chain joins TRBV5-4 to TRBJ1-4; 11 bases line up with TRBD1. The CDR3 runs to 16 residues. With V trimmed by 3 bases and J by 4 bases, 5 bases remained unmatched. Germline assignment: CDR1 SGHNT and CDR2 YYREEE (reference sequence). In DNA form, the CDR3 reads TGTGCCAGCAGCTCCCACGGGACAGGGGGTAATGAAAAACTGTTTTTT. Residues: CASSSHGTGGNEKLFF.

This chain links TRBV18 with TRBJ1-1, with 12 nucleotides matching TRBD1. The CDR3 is 16 amino acids. Germline assignment: CDR1 KGHSH and CDR2 LQKENI. V lost 3 bases, J lost 6 bases, and 8 bases stayed unmatched. Written as DNA, the CDR3 is TGTGCCAGCTCACCCGGGACAGGGGGCCATCCCGCTGAAGCTTTCTTT. Protein product: CASSPGTGGHPAEAFF.

J is TRBJ2-7 and V is TRBV28; possibly TRBD2 for D (5 bases). Germline V gives CDR1 MDHEN, CDR2 SYDVKM. The V end lost 1 base, the J end lost 6 bases, and 16 bases lay between the germline ends. The CDR3 spans 15 residues. The CDR3 DNA follows: TGTGCCAGCAGTTTATTTGGGGTCGGGGATAGCGAGCAGTACTTC. Translated, it gives CASSLFGVGDSEQYF.

V and J are TRBV6-5 and TRBJ2-7, with TRBD1 identical over 12 bases. V shed 7 bases, J shed 6 bases, and the junction held 4 bases outside the gene matches. The CDR3 length is 13 residues. Germline CDR1 is MNHEY and CDR2 is SVGAGI. The DNA for the CDR3 is TGTGCCAGCAAGGGGACAGGGGGCGCCGAGCAGTACTTC. Encoded protein: CASKGTGGAEQYF.

This rearrangement joins TRBV30 to TRBJ2-2; the match to TRBD2 covers 7 bases. The germline V gene has CDR1 GTSNPN and CDR2 SVGIG (reference sequence). J lost 7 bases, V lost 1 base, and 15 bases had no gene match. The CDR3 has 17 amino acids. CDR3: CAWSEGSGSLEGGELFF. CDR3 bases: TGTGCCTGGAGTGAGGGTAGCGGGTCCTTGGAGGGCGGGGAGCTGTTTTTT.

This chain uses TRBV18 with TRBJ2-7; D ambiguous. The V gene's germline CDR1 is KGHSH and CDR2 LQKENI. CDR3 length: 15 amino acids. V lost 2 bases to trimming and J lost 4 bases, with 15 bases between them. CDR3: CASSPNNPRMYEQYF. The CDR3 DNA reads as TGTGCCAGCTCACCAAATAACCCTAGAATGTACGAGCAGTACTTC.

Notes on this clone: One junction end does not reproduce the germline sequence, and a read error may be involved. The V gene is TRBV4-1, the J gene TRBJ2-7; the D gene is possibly TRBD2 (6 bases). CDR3 length equals 13 residues. The V gene's germline CDR1 is MGHRA and CDR2 YSYEKL. Here the CDR3 DNA reads TGCGCCAGCAGCCAAGAGCAAGGGACTGCCTATCACTTC. Translated: CASSQEQGTAYHF.

The chain uses TRBV12-3 or TRBV12-4 and TRBJ2-4, with D perhaps matching TRBD2 (6 bases). The germline V and J ends were trimmed by 5 bases and 16 bases, with 18 bases remaining between them. This CDR3 is built from 12 residues. CDR3 in amino acids: CASSPSGLGLYF. The CDR3 coding sequence is TGTGCCAGCAGTCCTTCGGGACTCGGGCTCTACTTC.

V is TRBV30 and J is TRBJ2-5; 7 positions match TRBD1. The junction had 7 bases not matched to a gene; V was cut back by 4 bases and J by 5 bases. The CDR3 spans 13 residues. CDR1 GTSNPN and CDR2 SVGIG come from the germline V gene (reference sequence). The CDR3 loop is CAWTRQGTETQYF. CDR3 coding DNA: TGTGCCTGGACTCGACAGGGAACGGAGACCCAGTACTTC. The variable domain in full, completed from reference TRBV30 and TRBJ2-5, reads SQTIHQWPATLVQPVGSPLSLECTVEGTSNPNLYWYRQAAGRGLQLLFYSVGIGQISSEVPQNLSASRPQDRQFILSSKKLLLSDSGFYLCAWTRQGTETQYFGPGTRLLVL.

This sequence joins TRBV2 and TRBJ1-5; no reliable D call. V was pared by 0 bases and J by 9 bases, with 3 bases between. Looked up from germline, CDR1 is SNHLY and CDR2 is FYNNEI. The CDR3 runs to 11 residues. The CDR3 region is CASSEAGPQHF. In nucleotides, the CDR3 is TGTGCCAGCAGTGAAGCCGGGCCCCAGCATTTT.

About this clone: A much bigger clone sits one base away, suggesting this may be a read error. The V gene is TRBV4-2, the J gene TRBJ2-3; weak D call: TRBD2 (6 bases). V lost 0 bases and J lost 6, with 7 bases in between. The germline CDR1 and CDR2 sequences are LGHNA and YNFKEQ. The CDR3 contains 13 residues. CDR3 loop: CASSQDRGDTQYF. CDR3 DNA sequence: TGTGCCAGCAGCCAAGATCGGGGGGATACGCAGTATTTT.

This chain joins TRBV3-1 (or the pseudogene TRBV3-2) and TRBJ2-2; TRBD1 aligns across 7 bases. Germline-derived CDR1 and CDR2 are LGHDT and YNNKEL (reference sequence). The CDR3 is 16 residues long. Trimming removed 6 bases from V and 0 bases from J; junction bases left unmatched: 7. The CDR3 sequence: CASRPSGTANTGELFF. The DNA for the CDR3 is TGTGCCAGCAGACCCTCCGGGACAGCGAACACCGGGGAGCTGTTTTTT.

The J gene is TRBJ2-7, the V gene TRBV19; D is perhaps TRBD2 (5 bases). The CDR3 consists of 14 residues. V lost 3 bases and J 3 bases, leaving 12 bases between the germline ends. Looked up from germline, CDR1 is LNHDA and CDR2 is SQIVND (reference sequence). This CDR3 reads CASSINGDGYEQYF. Written as DNA, the CDR3 is TGTGCCAGTAGTATCAACGGGGATGGCTACGAGCAGTACTTC.

J is TRBJ2-1 and V is TRBV15; 12 bases align to TRBD2. CDR1 is LNHNV, CDR2 YYDKDF, per germline (reference sequence). The CDR3 loop spans 19 amino acids. V gave up 5 bases and J gave up 3 bases; unmatched junction bases: 14. The CDR3 DNA is TGTGCCACCAGCGGACCGGGACTAGCGGGCCGTCATGGCTACAATGAGCAGTTCTTC. It codes for CATSGPGLAGRHGYNEQFF.

V gene TRBV15 combines with J gene TRBJ1-2; D is possibly TRBD1 (5 bases). The CDR3 extends over 12 amino acids. The germline V and J ends were trimmed by 5 bases and 8 bases, with 12 bases remaining between them. Germline V gene data show CDR1 as LNHNV and CDR2 as YYDKDF (reference sequence). CDR3 sequence: CATSYSGFGYTF. The CDR3 bases are TGTGCCACCAGCTACTCAGGGTTCGGCTACACCTTC.

Points on this clone: The identical CDR3 is also encoded by other nucleotide sequences in the sample. The chain recombines TRBV6-1 with TRBJ2-1, with 8 bases that match TRBD2. CDR1 is MNHNS, CDR2 SASEGT, per germline. V lost 2 bases, J lost 6 bases, and 6 bases stayed unmatched. This CDR3 is 15 amino acids long. In DNA form, the CDR3 reads TGTGCCAGCAGTGAATTGGCGGGAGGTCCCAATGAGCAGTTCTTC. Translation gives CASSELAGGPNEQFF.

V gene TRBV5-4 combines with J gene TRBJ2-1, with TRBD1 matching 7 bases. This CDR3 comprises 15 residues. After removal of 3 bases from V and 12 bases from J, the junction contained 15 bases not matched to a gene. Germline V gene sequence: CDR1 SGHNT, CDR2 YYREEE (reference sequence). The CDR3 here is CASSSPGQFVMRQFF. CDR3 DNA sequence: TGTGCCAGCAGCTCCCCGGGACAGTTTGTTATGAGGCAGTTCTTC.

The chain couples TRBV6-5 to TRBJ1-6; weak D call: TRBD1 (6 bases). This CDR3 has 16 amino acids. V lost 2 bases and J 8 bases, leaving 16 bases between the germline ends. CDR1 is MNHEY and CDR2 is SVGAGI in the germline V gene. CDR3 coding DNA: TGTGCCAGCAGTTACGGTCCGACAGGCACCTATTCACCCCTCCACTTT. It is translated as CASSYGPTGTYSPLHF.

The chain combines TRBV7-9 with TRBJ2-7, with D possibly matching TRBD2 (5 bases). Deletions cut 1 base from V and 1 base from J, with 8 bases between. This CDR3 region has 14 residues. Germline lookup yields CDR1 SEHNR and CDR2 FQNEAQ (reference sequence). DNA for the CDR3: TGTGCCAGCAGCTTAGAACTAGTTTCCTACGAGCAGTACTTC. Amino acid sequence: CASSLELVSYEQYF.